This TCR beta chain appears in the sequencing data of a study of CD8+CD57+ T cells in acquired aplastic anemia. TCR beta VDJ combinations and CDR3 sequences were profiled from genomic DNA. From the reads, TCRdb called clonotypes with MiXCR, one entry per CDR3 protein. Of around 160,000 distinct CDR3 sequences listed, 40% to 50% are singletons. This clonotype was observed at least ten times. Only patients with CD8+CD57+ cell expansion on flow cytometry were chosen for sequencing. Trimming removed 5 bases at V and 5 bases at J, with 15 bases between. Per the germline V gene, CDR1 is SGHTA and CDR2 is FQGTGA. This CDR3 is 14 amino acids long.

This TCR was sampled from a human donor with aplastic anemia. Sequenced sample: sorted CD4+, CD8+, or CD8+CD57+ T cells (not recorded which) from PBMCs. The chain carries TRBV7-3 and TRBJ1-2, with unresolved D. CDR3 nucleotide sequence: TGTGCCAGCAGCCCCAGCACGGGAAGGTATGGCTACACCTTC. Residues: CASSPSTGRYGYTF.